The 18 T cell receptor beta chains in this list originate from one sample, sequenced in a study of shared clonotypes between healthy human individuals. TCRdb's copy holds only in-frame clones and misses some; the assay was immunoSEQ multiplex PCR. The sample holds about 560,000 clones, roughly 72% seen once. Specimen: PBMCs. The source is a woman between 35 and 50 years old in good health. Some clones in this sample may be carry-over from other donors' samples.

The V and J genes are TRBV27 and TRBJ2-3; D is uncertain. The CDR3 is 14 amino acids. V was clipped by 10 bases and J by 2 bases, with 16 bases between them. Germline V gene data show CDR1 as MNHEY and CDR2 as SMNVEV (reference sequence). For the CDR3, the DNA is TGTGCCACCAAACCCCTGGCGACCACAGATACGCAGTATTTT. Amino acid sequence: CATKPLATTDTQYF.

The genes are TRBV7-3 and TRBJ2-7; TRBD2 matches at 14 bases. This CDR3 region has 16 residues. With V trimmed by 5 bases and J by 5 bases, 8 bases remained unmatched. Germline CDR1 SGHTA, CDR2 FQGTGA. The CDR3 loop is CASSPRLAGGFHEQYF. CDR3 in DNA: TGTGCCAGCAGCCCAAGACTAGCGGGAGGGTTCCACGAGCAGTACTTC.

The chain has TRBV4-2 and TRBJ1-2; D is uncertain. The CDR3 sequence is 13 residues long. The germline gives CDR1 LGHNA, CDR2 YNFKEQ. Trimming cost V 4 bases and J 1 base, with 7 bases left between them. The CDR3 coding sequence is TGTGCCAGCAGCCCCCGAGGTAACTATGGCTACACCTTC. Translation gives CASSPRGNYGYTF.

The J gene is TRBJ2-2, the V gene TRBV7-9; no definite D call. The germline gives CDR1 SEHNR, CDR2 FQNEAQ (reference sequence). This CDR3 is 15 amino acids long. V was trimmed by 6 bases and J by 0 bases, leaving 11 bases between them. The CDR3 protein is CASSSTDANTGELFF. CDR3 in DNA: TGTGCCAGCAGTTCCACCGACGCGAACACCGGGGAGCTGTTTTTT.

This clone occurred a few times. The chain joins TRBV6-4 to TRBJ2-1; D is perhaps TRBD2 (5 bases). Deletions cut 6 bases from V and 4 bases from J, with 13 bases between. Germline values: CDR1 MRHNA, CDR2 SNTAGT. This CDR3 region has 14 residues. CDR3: CASSSNGEYNEQFF. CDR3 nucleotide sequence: TGTGCCAGCAGCAGCAACGGGGAATACAATGAGCAGTTCTTC.

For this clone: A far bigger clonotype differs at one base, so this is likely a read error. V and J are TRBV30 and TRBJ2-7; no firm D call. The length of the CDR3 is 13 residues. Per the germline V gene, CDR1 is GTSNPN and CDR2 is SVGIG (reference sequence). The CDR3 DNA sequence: TGTGCCCGGAGTATTGCTACCCCGGGTGAGCAGTACTTC. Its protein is CARSIATPGEQYF. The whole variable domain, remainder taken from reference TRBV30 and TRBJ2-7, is SQTIHQWPATLVQPVGSPLSLECTVEGTSNPNLYWYRQAAGRGLQLLFYSVGIGQISSEVPQNLSASRPQDRQFILSSKKLLLSDSGFYLCARSIATPGEQYFGPGTRLTVT.

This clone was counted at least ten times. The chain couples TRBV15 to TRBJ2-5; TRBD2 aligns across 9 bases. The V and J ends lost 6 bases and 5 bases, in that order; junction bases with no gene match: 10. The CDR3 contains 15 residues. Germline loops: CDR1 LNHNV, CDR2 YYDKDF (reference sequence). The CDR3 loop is CATSSLAGPGETQYF. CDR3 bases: TGTGCCACCAGTTCTCTAGCGGGACCCGGGGAGACCCAGTACTTC.

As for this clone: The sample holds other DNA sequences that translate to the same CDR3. In DNA, the CDR3 is TGTGCCAGCAGCTTAGATAGAGAGACCCAGTACTTC. This encodes CASSLDRETQYF. This chain joins TRBV11-2 and TRBJ2-5; D ambiguous. With 0 bases removed from V and 4 bases from J, the gap between germline ends came to 3 bases. The CDR3 totals 12 residues. CDR1 SGHAT and CDR2 FQNNGV come from the germline V gene.

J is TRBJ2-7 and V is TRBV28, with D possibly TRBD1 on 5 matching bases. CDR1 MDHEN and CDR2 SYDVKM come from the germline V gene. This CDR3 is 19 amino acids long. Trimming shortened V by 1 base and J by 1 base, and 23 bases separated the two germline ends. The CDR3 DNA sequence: TGTGCCAGCAGTTTATTACAGGTACGAAGGGGTCCGAAGTCCTACGAGCAGTACTTC. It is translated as CASSLLQVRRGPKSYEQYF.

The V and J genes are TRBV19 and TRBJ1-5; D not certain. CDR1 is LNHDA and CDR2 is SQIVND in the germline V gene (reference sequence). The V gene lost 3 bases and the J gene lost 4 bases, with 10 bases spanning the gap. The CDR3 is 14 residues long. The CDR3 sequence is CASSIVGGNQPQHF. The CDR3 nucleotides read TGTGCCAGTAGTATCGTAGGCGGGAATCAGCCCCAGCATTTT.

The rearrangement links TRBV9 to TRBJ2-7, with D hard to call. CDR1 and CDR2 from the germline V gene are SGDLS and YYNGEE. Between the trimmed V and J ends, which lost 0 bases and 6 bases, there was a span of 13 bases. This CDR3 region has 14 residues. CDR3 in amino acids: CASSVEVIPSEQYF. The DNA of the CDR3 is TGTGCCAGCAGCGTAGAAGTCATCCCCTCCGAGCAGTACTTC.

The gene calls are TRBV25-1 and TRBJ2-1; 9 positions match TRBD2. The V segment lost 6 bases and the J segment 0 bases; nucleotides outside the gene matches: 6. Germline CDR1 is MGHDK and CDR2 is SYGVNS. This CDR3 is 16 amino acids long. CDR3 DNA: TGTGCCAGCAGCGTTAGCGGGAGCCCCTCCTACAATGAGCAGTTCTTC. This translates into CASSVSGSPSYNEQFF.

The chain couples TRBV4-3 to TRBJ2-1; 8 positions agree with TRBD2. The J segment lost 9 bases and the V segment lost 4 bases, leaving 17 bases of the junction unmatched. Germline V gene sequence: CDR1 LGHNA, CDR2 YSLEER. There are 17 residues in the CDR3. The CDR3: CASSPGLSSGLGSEQFF. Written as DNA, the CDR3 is TGCGCCAGCAGCCCCGGCCTATCTAGCGGGTTAGGGAGTGAGCAGTTCTTC.

CDR3 DNA sequence: TGTGCCAGCAGCTTAACGGGCCCTGGGGAGACCCAGTACTTC. It translates to CASSLTGPGETQYF. The chain is built from TRBV7-3 and TRBJ2-5; D remains ambiguous. Trimming took 0 bases from V and 5 from J, leaving 10 bases between them. Germline V gives CDR1 SGHTA, CDR2 FQGTGA. The CDR3 covers 14 residues.

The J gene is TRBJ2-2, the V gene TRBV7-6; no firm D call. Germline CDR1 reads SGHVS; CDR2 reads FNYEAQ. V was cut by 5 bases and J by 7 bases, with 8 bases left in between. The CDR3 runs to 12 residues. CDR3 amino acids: CASSPDFGELFF. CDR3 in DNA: TGTGCCAGCAGCCCCGACTTCGGGGAGCTGTTTTTT. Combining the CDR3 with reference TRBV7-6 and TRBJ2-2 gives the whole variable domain GAGVSQSPRYKVTKRGQDVALRCDPISGHVSLYWYRQALGQGPEFLTYFNYEAQQDKSGLPNDRFSAERPEGSISTLTIQRTEQRDSAMYRCASSPDFGELFFGEGSRLTVL.

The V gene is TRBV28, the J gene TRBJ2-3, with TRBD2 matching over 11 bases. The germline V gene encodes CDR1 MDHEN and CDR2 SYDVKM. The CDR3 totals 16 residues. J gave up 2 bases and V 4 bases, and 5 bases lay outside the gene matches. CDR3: CASSSGLAGYTDTQYF. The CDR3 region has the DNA TGTGCCAGCAGTTCTGGACTAGCGGGTTACACAGATACGCAGTATTTT.

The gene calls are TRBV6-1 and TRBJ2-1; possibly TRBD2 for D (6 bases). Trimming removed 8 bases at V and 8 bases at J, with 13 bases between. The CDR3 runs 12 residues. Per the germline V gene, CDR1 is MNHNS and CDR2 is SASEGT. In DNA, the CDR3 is TGTGCCAGCGCAGGACCGGGGGATGAGCAGTTCTTC. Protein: CASAGPGDEQFF.

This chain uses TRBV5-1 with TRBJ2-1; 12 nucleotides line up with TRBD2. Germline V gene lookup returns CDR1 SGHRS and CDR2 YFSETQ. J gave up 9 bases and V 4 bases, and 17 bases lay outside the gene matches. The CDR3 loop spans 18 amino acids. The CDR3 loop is CASSLDSTTSGRPGEQFF. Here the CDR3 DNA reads TGCGCCAGCAGCCTCGACTCAACAACTAGCGGGAGGCCCGGTGAGCAGTTCTTC.